Sequencing of this T cell receptor beta chain was carried out in a study of Ad26.COV2.S vaccination and SARS-CoV-2 variants. Clones were sequenced by immunoSEQ multiplex PCR, and TCRdb holds only the in-frame ones, with some missing. The data show roughly 700,000 clones, around 90% seen once. The treatment was: 15 to 20 received Ad26.COV2.S at low or high dose, single or two shots; 5 received placebo; per-sample allocation not given. Day 63 following the first vaccine or placebo injection was when the samples were taken. The CDR3 runs 13 residues. Germline V gene data show CDR1 as SGHVS and CDR2 as FQNEAQ. With 2 bases removed from V and 1 base from J, the gap between germline ends came to 2 bases.

This material consisted of peripheral blood, taken in a trial of Ad26.COV2.S vaccine versus placebo. This TCR came from a person aged 18-60 years who received the Ad26.COV2.S COVID-19 vaccine or a placebo. The rearrangement uses TRBV7-8 and TRBJ2-2, with D unclear. CDR3 amino acids: CASSLMNTGELFF. CDR3 bases: TGTGCCAGCAGCTTAATGAACACCGGGGAGCTGTTTTTT.